What follows are 23 T cell receptor beta chains derived from one specimen sequenced in a study of blood T cell repertoires in COVID-19. Libraries were prepared by immunoSEQ multiplex PCR; TCRdb keeps only in-frame clonotypes and omits some of them. Here the sample spans about 270,000 clones, approximately 82% being singletons. Sequencing used peripheral blood. These receptors were obtained from a man older than 75 with acute or convalescent COVID-19.

The V gene is TRBV7-2, the J gene TRBJ1-2, with a possible D match to TRBD1 (5 bases). This CDR3 contains 15 residues. V lost 5 bases, J lost 2 bases, and 15 bases lay in between. Germline V gene lookup returns CDR1 SGHTA and CDR2 FQGNSA. CDR3: CASSRGGVRNYGYTF. The CDR3 DNA reads as TGTGCCAGCAGCCGGGGGGGGGTCCGAAACTATGGCTACACCTTC.

The DNA of the CDR3 is TGCGCCAGCAGCCAGACGACAGGGGCCCTTAGTCCAAAGGCGCAGTATTTT. Its translation is CASSQTTGALSPKAQYF. V gene TRBV5-1 combines with J gene TRBJ2-3; 8 bases line up with TRBD1. The J segment lost 10 bases and the V segment lost 4 bases, leaving 20 bases of the junction unmatched. Germline V CDR1 and CDR2: SGHRS, YFSETQ. The CDR3 is 17 residues long.

The J gene is TRBJ2-2, the V gene TRBV5-1; the match to TRBD1 covers 10 bases. This CDR3 region has 15 residues. Looked up from germline, CDR1 is SGHRS and CDR2 is YFSETQ. After removal of 4 bases from V and 5 bases from J, the junction contained 5 bases not matched to a gene. The CDR3, as DNA: TGCGCCAGCAGCACCGGACAGGGGGGGACCGGGGAGCTGTTTTTT. Its translation: CASSTGQGGTGELFF. Together with reference TRBV5-1 and TRBJ2-2, the CDR3 gives the full variable domain: KAGVTQTPRYLIKTRGQQVTLSCSPISGHRSVSWYQQTPGQGLQFLFEYFSETQRNKGNFPGRFSGRQFSNSRSEMNVSTLELGDSALYLCASSTGQGGTGELFFGEGSRLTVL.

The V and J genes are TRBV28 and TRBJ1-6; D ambiguous. The CDR3 sequence is 17 residues long. The germline V gene encodes CDR1 MDHEN and CDR2 SYDVKM. The V end was cut by 2 bases, the J end by 0 bases, with 11 bases between. The CDR3 region is CASSLEAGFSYNSPLHF. CDR3 coding DNA: TGTGCCAGCAGTTTAGAAGCGGGTTTCTCCTATAATTCACCCCTCCACTTT.

The gene calls are TRBV6-6 and TRBJ1-6; 9 nucleotides align to TRBD1. The CDR3 has 20 residues. The germline V gene has CDR1 MNHNY and CDR2 SVGAGI (reference sequence). Trimming at V came to 6 bases and at J to 0 bases, leaving 15 bases not matched to a gene. CDR3 nucleotide sequence: TGTGCCAGCAGCCTGCGCGAACCGGGACAGGGATTCTCCTATAATTCACCCCTCCACTTT. This sequence encodes CASSLREPGQGFSYNSPLHF.

The chain combines TRBV7-9 with TRBJ2-7, with 15 bases that match TRBD2. The germline CDR1 and CDR2 sequences are SEHNR and FQNEAQ (reference sequence). With 5 bases clipped from V and 4 bases from J, the junction kept 3 bases outside the gene matches. This CDR3 is 15 amino acids long. The CDR3 DNA reads as TGTGCCAGCAGCAAGGGACTAGCGGGAGGATACGAGCAGTACTTC. This encodes CASSKGLAGGYEQYF. Filled out from reference TRBV7-9 and TRBJ2-7, the complete variable domain reads DTGVSQNPRHKITKRGQNVTFRCDPISEHNRLYWYRQTLGQGPEFLTYFQNEAQLEKSRLLSDRFSAERPKGSFSTLEIQRTEQGDSAMYLCASSKGLAGGYEQYFGPGTRLTVT.

The rearrangement joins TRBV7-8 to TRBJ2-5, with 9 bases that match TRBD2. The J segment lost 1 base and the V segment lost 1 base, leaving 10 bases of the junction unmatched. Germline V lookup: CDR1 SGHVS, CDR2 FQNEAQ. The length of the CDR3 is 18 residues. CDR3 residues: CASSLGRPGLAVQETQYF. CDR3 DNA sequence: TGTGCCAGCAGCTTAGGGCGACCGGGACTAGCAGTCCAAGAGACCCAGTACTTC.

The chain has TRBV19 and TRBJ1-2, with D unclear. CDR3 length: 11 residues. V was pared by 6 bases and J by 5 bases, with 7 bases between. Looked up from germline, CDR1 is LNHDA and CDR2 is SQIVND (reference sequence). The CDR3 here is CASSEYYGYTF. DNA of the CDR3: TGTGCCAGTAGCGAGTATTATGGCTACACCTTC.

This clone occurred a few times. The chain joins TRBV5-6 to TRBJ1-5, with a tentative D call TRBD1 (5 bases). The V gene lost 4 bases and the J gene lost 4 bases, with 12 bases spanning the gap. The CDR3 covers 14 residues. In germline, CDR1 is SGHDT, CDR2 YYEEEE. The CDR3 nucleotides read TGTGCCAGCAGCCTAAGACAGCCTAATCAGCCCCAGCATTTT. This translates into CASSLRQPNQPQHF.

J is TRBJ2-7 and V is TRBV10-3; D perhaps matches TRBD1 (6 bases). CDR1 is ENHRY and CDR2 is SYGVKD in the germline V gene. V dropped 10 bases and J dropped 0 bases, with 16 bases sitting between them. The CDR3 loop spans 14 amino acids. The CDR3 DNA reads as TGTGCCACTAGGTCGACAGGAAACTCCTACGAGCAGTACTTC. Its protein is CATRSTGNSYEQYF.

The chain carries TRBV28 and TRBJ1-1, with D possibly TRBD1 on 6 matching bases. Germline V gene lookup returns CDR1 MDHEN and CDR2 SYDVKM. The V end lost 10 bases, the J end lost 4 bases, and 13 bases lay between the germline ends. The CDR3 sequence is 12 residues long. CDR3 nucleotides: TGTGCCACCCGCAGGGGTGCCACTGAAGCTTTCTTT. Translating it yields CATRRGATEAFF.

V and J are TRBV30 and TRBJ1-2, with D possibly TRBD1 on 5 matching bases. V was clipped by 0 bases and J by 4 bases, with 18 bases between them. The germline CDR1 and CDR2 sequences are GTSNPN and SVGIG (reference sequence). The CDR3 has 16 residues. The CDR3 sequence: CAWSVGGGTWSYGYTF. In DNA, the CDR3 is TGTGCCTGGAGTGTTGGGGGGGGTACTTGGTCCTATGGCTACACCTTC.

The CDR3 nucleotides read TGTGCCACCAGTGAGTATAGGGACAGGGGGCATCAGCCCCAGCATTTT. The encoded protein is CATSEYRDRGHQPQHF. V usage is TRBV24-1 and J usage is TRBJ1-5, with TRBD1 matching 12 bases. Per the germline V gene, CDR1 is KGHDR and CDR2 is SFDVKD. This CDR3 has 16 amino acids. The junction had 5 bases not matched to a gene; V was cut back by 4 bases and J by 5 bases.

This clone was counted only a few times. V is TRBV28 and J is TRBJ1-5, with D possibly TRBD1 on 5 matching bases. Germline CDR1 and CDR2: MDHEN and SYDVKM. The CDR3 runs to 15 residues. V lost 4 bases to trimming and J lost 6 bases, with 16 bases between them. CDR3 coding DNA: TGTGCCAGCAGTTCTATCTTAGGGGTGTTTCAGCCCCAGCATTTT. Protein sequence: CASSSILGVFQPQHF.

This sequence joins TRBV6-6 and TRBJ2-7; the match to TRBD1 covers 12 bases. The CDR3 extends over 15 amino acids. From germline, CDR1 is MNHNY and CDR2 SVGAGI (reference sequence). The V segment lost 0 bases and the J segment 6 bases; nucleotides outside the gene matches: 3. CDR3 nucleotides: TGTGCCAGCAGTTACTCGGGACAGGGGGCATTCGAGCAGTACTTC. It encodes CASSYSGQGAFEQYF.

This clone was seen a few times. The chain has TRBV19 and TRBJ1-4, with 7 bases matching TRBD1. With V trimmed by 7 bases and J by 0 bases, 11 bases remained unmatched. Looked up from germline, CDR1 is LNHDA and CDR2 is SQIVND (reference sequence). The CDR3 loop spans 17 amino acids. CDR3 coding DNA: TGTGCCAGTAAAAACGACAGGGAACCTACAACTAATGAAAAACTGTTTTTT. This encodes CASKNDREPTTNEKLFF.

This chain connects TRBV11-2 to TRBJ2-1; no reliable D call. CDR1 and CDR2 (germline): SGHAT, FQNNGV. CDR3 length: 16 amino acids. V was clipped by 0 bases and J by 3 bases, with 12 bases between them. DNA of the CDR3: TGTGCCAGCAGCTTAGAGGGCCTGCCCCGCTACAATGAGCAGTTCTTC. Amino acids: CASSLEGLPRYNEQFF.

This chain uses TRBV28 with TRBJ2-7, with D tentatively TRBD2 (6 bases). CDR1 is MDHEN, CDR2 SYDVKM, per germline. V dropped 8 bases and J dropped 0 bases, with 11 bases sitting between them. The CDR3 consists of 13 residues. DNA of the CDR3: TGTGCCAGCGGCGGGGCGCTCTCCTACGAGCAGTACTTC. Translated: CASGGALSYEQYF.

CDR3 loop: CASSLIYGRGQETQYF. The CDR3 nucleotides are TGTGCCAGCAGCCTTATATACGGTCGGGGACAAGAGACCCAGTACTTC. The rearrangement links TRBV21-1 to TRBJ2-5; the table's D call of TRBD2 was not tested on the DNA. TRBV21-1 is deemed a pseudogene. The CDR3 spans 16 residues.

The chain couples TRBV5-5 to TRBJ2-2, with a weak D call TRBD2 (6 bases). Trimming shortened V by 3 bases and J by 2 bases, and 14 bases separated the two germline ends. The CDR3 extends over 16 amino acids. Germline lookup yields CDR1 SGHKS and CDR2 YYEKEE (reference sequence). As DNA, the CDR3 is TGTGCCAGCAGCTCCCGGTTCGGGGGTAACACCGGGGAGCTGTTTTTT. Its protein product is CASSSRFGGNTGELFF.

The rearrangement links TRBV2 to TRBJ1-5, with D possibly TRBD1 on 6 matching bases. Germline V gene sequence: CDR1 SNHLY, CDR2 FYNNEI. CDR3 size: 14 residues. V lost 5 bases, J lost 1 base, and 9 bases lay in between. CDR3 nucleotides: TGTGCCAGCAGTTCACAGGGCAGCAATCAGCCCCAGCATTTT. This codes for CASSSQGSNQPQHF.

This clone was found once. The chain joins TRBV28 to TRBJ2-7, with a tentative D call TRBD2 (7 bases). CDR3 length: 15 residues. Between the trimmed V and J ends, which lost 6 bases and 3 bases, there was a span of 18 bases. Germline V gene sequence: CDR1 MDHEN, CDR2 SYDVKM. CDR3 sequence (DNA): TGTGCCAGCAGGGGGGGGCATGGGGGCCACTACGAGCAGTACTTC. Translated: CASRGGHGGHYEQYF.

The chain employs TRBV5-1 and TRBJ2-3; the match to TRBD2 covers 7 bases. CDR1 is SGHRS, CDR2 YFSETQ, per germline. There are 16 residues in the CDR3. J gave up 3 bases and V 6 bases, and 13 bases lay outside the gene matches. CDR3 coding DNA: TGCGCCAGCACGGGGGGAACCCTCCTCAATACAGATACGCAGTATTTT. Translated: CASTGGTLLNTDTQYF.